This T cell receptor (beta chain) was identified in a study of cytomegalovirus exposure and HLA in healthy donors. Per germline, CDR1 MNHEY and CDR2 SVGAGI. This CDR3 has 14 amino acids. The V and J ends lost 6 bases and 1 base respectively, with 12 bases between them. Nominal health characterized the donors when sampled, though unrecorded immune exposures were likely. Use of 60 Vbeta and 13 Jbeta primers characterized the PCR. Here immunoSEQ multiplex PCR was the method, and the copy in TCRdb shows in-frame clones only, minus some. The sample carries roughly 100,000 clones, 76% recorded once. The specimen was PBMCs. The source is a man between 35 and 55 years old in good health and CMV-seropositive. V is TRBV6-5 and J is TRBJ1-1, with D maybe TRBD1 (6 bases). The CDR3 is CASRRTTGNTEAFF. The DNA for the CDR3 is TGTGCCAGCAGGAGGACGACAGGGAACACTGAAGCTTTCTTT.